The sequence of this T cell receptor (beta chain) was determined in a study of cytomegalovirus exposure and HLA in healthy donors. Whole-study results and caveats: Some V segments, including TRBV6-2 and TRBV6-3, were excluded as indistinguishable. There were a few CMV-associated chains whose specificity for CMV antigens was confirmed in vitro. In most subjects, TCR beta sequences reportedly gave accurate predictions of HLA-A and HLA-B alleles.

The CDR3 contains 13 residues. Looked up from germline, CDR1 is SQVTM and CDR2 is ANQGSEA. V lost 4 bases to trimming and J lost 0 bases; unmatched junction nucleotides: 2. The study ran its PCR with 60 Vbeta and 13 Jbeta primers. Measured with immunoSEQ multiplex PCR; TCRdb has only the in-frame clones, and not every one. The repertoire holds 150,000 to 200,000 clones, 79% seen once, with approximately 2.3% in the top ten. For this clone: Its matching antigen is unknown.

The chain is built from TRBV29-1 and TRBJ1-1; 7 nucleotides line up with TRBD1. The sequencing input was PBMCs. This sequence originates from a man between 35 and 55 years old in good health and CMV-seronegative. The CDR3 DNA is TGCAGCGTTGCGGACAGGATGAACACTGAAGCTTTCTTT. The encoded protein is CSVADRMNTEAFF.